This T cell receptor (beta chain) appears in the sequencing data of a study of T cell repertoires in cytomegalovirus infection. Study-wide background: TCR beta signatures that were public indicated CMV infection and matching HLA type.

This clonotype was seen once. TCRdb used MiXCR to reprocess the reads, holding one entry per CDR3 protein. The sample carries 150,000 or so distinct CDR3 sequences, over 15% recorded once. In germline, CDR1 is LNHDA, CDR2 SQIVND (reference sequence). V was clipped by 3 bases and J by 4 bases, with 12 bases between them. The CDR3 loop spans 14 amino acids. The sample consisted of CD8+ T cells from PBMCs. This sequence joins TRBV19 and TRBJ1-1; weak D call: TRBD1 (5 bases). The sequence was collected from a human donor in good health (CMV status not recorded). Some clones in this sample may be carry-over from other donors' samples. The CDR3 nucleotides read TGTGCCAGTAGTATGATGGGGGGTGGCACTGAAGCTTTCTTT. Protein product: CASSMMGGGTEAFF.